This section outlines one T cell receptor (beta chain) sequence together with its context. The study ran its PCR with 60 Vbeta and 13 Jbeta primers. Data came from immunoSEQ multiplex PCR; TCRdb stores just in-frame clones and leaves some out. Here the sample spans about 120,000 clones, 77% being singletons. This CDR3 is built from 13 residues. Trimming shortened V by 0 bases and J by 8 bases, and 10 bases separated the two germline ends. Per the germline V gene, CDR1 is MNHEY and CDR2 is SVGAGI. The data were taken from a study of cytomegalovirus exposure and HLA in healthy donors. The TCR sequence derives from a man aged 18-30 years in good health and CMV-seropositive. The material sequenced was PBMCs. V usage is TRBV6-5 and J usage is TRBJ1-2, with D perhaps matching TRBD1 (5 bases). Written as DNA, the CDR3 is TGTGCCAGCAGTTACTCTGGGGGGAAAGGCTACACCTTC. As protein: CASSYSGGKGYTF.